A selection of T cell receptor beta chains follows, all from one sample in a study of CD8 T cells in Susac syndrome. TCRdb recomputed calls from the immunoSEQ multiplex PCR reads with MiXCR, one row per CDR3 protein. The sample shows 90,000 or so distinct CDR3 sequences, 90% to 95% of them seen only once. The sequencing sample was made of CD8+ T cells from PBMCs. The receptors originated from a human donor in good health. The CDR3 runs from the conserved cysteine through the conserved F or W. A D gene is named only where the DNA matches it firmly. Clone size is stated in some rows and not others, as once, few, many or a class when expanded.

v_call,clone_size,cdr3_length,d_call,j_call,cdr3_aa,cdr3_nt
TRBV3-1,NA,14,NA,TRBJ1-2,CASSQDRKEDGYTF,TGTGCCAGCAGCCAAGATAGGAAAGAGGATGGCTACACCTTC
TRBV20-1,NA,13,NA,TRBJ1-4,CSVPDVEYEKLFF,TGCAGTGTTCCGGACGTGGAGTATGAAAAACTGTTTTTT
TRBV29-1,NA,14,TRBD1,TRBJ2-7,CSVFTGTGSYEQYF,TGCAGCGTTTTTACCGGGACAGGTTCCTACGAGCAGTACTTC
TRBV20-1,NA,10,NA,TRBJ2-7,CSINSYEQYF,TGCAGTATCAACTCCTACGAGCAGTACTTC
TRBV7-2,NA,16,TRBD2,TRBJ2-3,CASSRTSAPGTDTQYF,TGTGCCAGCAGCCGGACTAGCGCCCCGGGCACAGATACGCAGTATTTT
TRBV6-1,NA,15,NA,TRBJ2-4,CASSELPIAKNIQYF,TGTGCCAGCAGTGAACTACCCATAGCCAAAAACATTCAGTACTTC
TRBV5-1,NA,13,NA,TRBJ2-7,CASSVDRSNEQYF,TGCGCCAGCAGCGTGGACAGAAGCAACGAGCAGTACTTC
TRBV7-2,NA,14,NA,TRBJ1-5,CASSLGGGSQPQHF,TGTGCCAGCAGCTTAGGGGGGGGATCTCAGCCCCAGCATTTT
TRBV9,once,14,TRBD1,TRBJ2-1,CASSVTGGYNEQFF,TGTGCCAGCAGCGTCACAGGGGGCTACAATGAGCAGTTCTTC
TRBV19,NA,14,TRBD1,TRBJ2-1,CASSIGAGGNEQFF,TGTGCCAGTAGTATAGGCGCAGGGGGCAATGAGCAGTTCTTC
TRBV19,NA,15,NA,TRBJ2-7,CASSIGDSDLYEQYF,TGTGCCAGTAGTATTGGTGACAGCGACCTCTACGAGCAGTACTTC
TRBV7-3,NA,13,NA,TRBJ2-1,CASSLSLFNEQFF,TGTGCCAGCAGCTTATCTCTGTTCAATGAGCAGTTCTTC
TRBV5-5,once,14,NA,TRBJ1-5,CASSLGDGNQPQHF,TGTGCCAGCAGCTTGGGAGACGGCAATCAGCCCCAGCATTTT
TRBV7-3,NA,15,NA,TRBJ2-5,CASSLTGGFQETQYF,TGTGCCAGCAGCTTAACGGGGGGTTTCCAAGAGACCCAGTACTTC
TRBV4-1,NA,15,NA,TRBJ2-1,CASSQFDSSYNEQFF,TGCGCCAGCAGCCAATTTGATAGCTCCTACAATGAGCAGTTCTTC
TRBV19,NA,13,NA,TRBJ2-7,CASARGGLYEQYF,TGTGCCAGCGCCAGGGGGGGACTCTACGAGCAGTACTTC
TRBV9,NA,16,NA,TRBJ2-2,CASSVTGWDNTGELFF,TGTGCCAGCAGCGTCACGGGGTGGGATAACACCGGGGAGCTGTTTTTT
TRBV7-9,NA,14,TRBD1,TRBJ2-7,CASSPPGQTIEQYF,TGTGCCAGCAGCCCACCGGGACAGACTATCGAGCAGTACTTC
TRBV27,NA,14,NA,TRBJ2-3,CASSLRRNGDTQYF,TGTGCCAGCAGTTTAAGGAGAAACGGCGATACGCAGTATTTT
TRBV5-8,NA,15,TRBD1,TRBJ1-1,CASRIRFTGVTEAFF,TGTGCCAGCAGGATCCGATTCACAGGGGTCACTGAAGCTTTCTTT
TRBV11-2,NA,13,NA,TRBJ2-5,CASSFTGSETQYF,TGTGCCAGCAGCTTCACAGGGTCGGAGACCCAGTACTTC
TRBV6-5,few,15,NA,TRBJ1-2,CASSYSAGSNYGYTF,TGTGCCAGCAGTTACTCGGCAGGGTCTAACTATGGCTACACCTTC
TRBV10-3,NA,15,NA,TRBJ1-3,CAIREDTRSGNTIYF,TGTGCCATCAGGGAGGACACCCGCTCTGGAAACACCATATATTTT
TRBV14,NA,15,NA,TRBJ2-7,CASSQGAVRYYEQYF,TGTGCCAGCAGCCAAGGCGCTGTGAGATACTACGAGCAGTACTTC
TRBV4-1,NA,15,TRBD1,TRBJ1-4,CASSQGSGGREKLFF,TGCGCCAGCAGCCAAGGATCAGGGGGACGTGAAAAACTGTTTTTT
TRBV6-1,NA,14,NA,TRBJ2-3,CASSRLSGPDTQYF,TGTGCCAGCAGTAGGCTATCAGGGCCAGATACGCAGTATTTT
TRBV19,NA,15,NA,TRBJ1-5,CASSIGSYSNQPQHF,TGTGCCAGTAGTATAGGCTCTTATAGCAATCAGCCCCAGCATTTT
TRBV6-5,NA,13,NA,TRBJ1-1,CASSYPGGTEAFF,TGTGCCAGCAGTTACCCGGGGGGTACTGAAGCTTTCTTT
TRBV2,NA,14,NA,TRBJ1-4,CASSDSSGPEKLFF,TGTGCCAGCAGTGATTCCTCGGGACCTGAAAAACTGTTTTTT
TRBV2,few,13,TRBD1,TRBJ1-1,CASSVGGYTEAFF,TGTGCCAGCAGTGTAGGGGGCTACACTGAAGCTTTCTTT
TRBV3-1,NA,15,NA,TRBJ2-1,CASSGQGFSYNEQFF,TGTGCCAGCAGCGGACAAGGCTTCTCCTACAATGAGCAGTTCTTC
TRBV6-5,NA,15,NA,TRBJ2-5,CASSYSSGYQETQYF,TGTGCCAGCAGTTACTCATCAGGGTACCAAGAGACCCAGTACTTC
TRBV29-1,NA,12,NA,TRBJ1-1,CSVQGYDTEAFF,TGCAGCGTTCAGGGGTATGACACTGAAGCTTTCTTT
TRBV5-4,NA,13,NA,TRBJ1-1,CASSHRGNTEAFF,TGTGCCAGCAGCCATCGGGGGAACACTGAAGCTTTCTTT
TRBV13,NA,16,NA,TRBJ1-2,CASSSSLVMVNYGYTF,TGTGCCAGCAGCTCCTCCTTGGTTATGGTTAACTATGGCTACACCTTC
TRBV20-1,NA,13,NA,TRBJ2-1,CSAPALGYNEQFF,TGCAGTGCTCCCGCTCTGGGGTACAATGAGCAGTTCTTC
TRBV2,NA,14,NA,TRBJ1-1,CASSVLGGNTEAFF,TGTGCCAGCAGTGTTTTGGGGGGGAACACTGAAGCTTTCTTT
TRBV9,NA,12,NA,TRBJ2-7,CASSVGQGEQYF,TGTGCCAGCAGCGTAGGGCAGGGAGAGCAGTACTTC
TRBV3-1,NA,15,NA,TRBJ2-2,CASSQDTGSTGELFF,TGTGCCAGCAGCCAAGATACAGGTTCCACCGGGGAGCTGTTTTTT
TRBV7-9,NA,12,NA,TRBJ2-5,CASSYYQETQYF,TGTGCCAGCAGCTATTATCAAGAGACCCAGTACTTC
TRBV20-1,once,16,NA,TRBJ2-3,CSAPSVAGGRTDTQYF,TGCAGTGCCCCTTCCGTCGCAGGGGGGAGGACAGATACGCAGTATTTT
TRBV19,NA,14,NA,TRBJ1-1,CANPGTGMNTEAFF,TGTGCCAACCCCGGGACGGGCATGAACACTGAAGCTTTCTTT
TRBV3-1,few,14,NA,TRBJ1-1,CASSQDAGYTEAFF,TGTGCCAGCAGCCAAGATGCAGGGTATACTGAAGCTTTCTTT
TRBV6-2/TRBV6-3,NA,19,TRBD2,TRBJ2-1,CASSYSTSGGPSSYNEQFF,TGTGCCAGCAGTTACTCGACTAGCGGGGGCCCAAGCTCCTACAATGAGCAGTTCTTC
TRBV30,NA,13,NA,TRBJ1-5,CAWSVDVNQPQHF,TGTGCCTGGAGTGTGGACGTAAATCAGCCCCAGCATTTT